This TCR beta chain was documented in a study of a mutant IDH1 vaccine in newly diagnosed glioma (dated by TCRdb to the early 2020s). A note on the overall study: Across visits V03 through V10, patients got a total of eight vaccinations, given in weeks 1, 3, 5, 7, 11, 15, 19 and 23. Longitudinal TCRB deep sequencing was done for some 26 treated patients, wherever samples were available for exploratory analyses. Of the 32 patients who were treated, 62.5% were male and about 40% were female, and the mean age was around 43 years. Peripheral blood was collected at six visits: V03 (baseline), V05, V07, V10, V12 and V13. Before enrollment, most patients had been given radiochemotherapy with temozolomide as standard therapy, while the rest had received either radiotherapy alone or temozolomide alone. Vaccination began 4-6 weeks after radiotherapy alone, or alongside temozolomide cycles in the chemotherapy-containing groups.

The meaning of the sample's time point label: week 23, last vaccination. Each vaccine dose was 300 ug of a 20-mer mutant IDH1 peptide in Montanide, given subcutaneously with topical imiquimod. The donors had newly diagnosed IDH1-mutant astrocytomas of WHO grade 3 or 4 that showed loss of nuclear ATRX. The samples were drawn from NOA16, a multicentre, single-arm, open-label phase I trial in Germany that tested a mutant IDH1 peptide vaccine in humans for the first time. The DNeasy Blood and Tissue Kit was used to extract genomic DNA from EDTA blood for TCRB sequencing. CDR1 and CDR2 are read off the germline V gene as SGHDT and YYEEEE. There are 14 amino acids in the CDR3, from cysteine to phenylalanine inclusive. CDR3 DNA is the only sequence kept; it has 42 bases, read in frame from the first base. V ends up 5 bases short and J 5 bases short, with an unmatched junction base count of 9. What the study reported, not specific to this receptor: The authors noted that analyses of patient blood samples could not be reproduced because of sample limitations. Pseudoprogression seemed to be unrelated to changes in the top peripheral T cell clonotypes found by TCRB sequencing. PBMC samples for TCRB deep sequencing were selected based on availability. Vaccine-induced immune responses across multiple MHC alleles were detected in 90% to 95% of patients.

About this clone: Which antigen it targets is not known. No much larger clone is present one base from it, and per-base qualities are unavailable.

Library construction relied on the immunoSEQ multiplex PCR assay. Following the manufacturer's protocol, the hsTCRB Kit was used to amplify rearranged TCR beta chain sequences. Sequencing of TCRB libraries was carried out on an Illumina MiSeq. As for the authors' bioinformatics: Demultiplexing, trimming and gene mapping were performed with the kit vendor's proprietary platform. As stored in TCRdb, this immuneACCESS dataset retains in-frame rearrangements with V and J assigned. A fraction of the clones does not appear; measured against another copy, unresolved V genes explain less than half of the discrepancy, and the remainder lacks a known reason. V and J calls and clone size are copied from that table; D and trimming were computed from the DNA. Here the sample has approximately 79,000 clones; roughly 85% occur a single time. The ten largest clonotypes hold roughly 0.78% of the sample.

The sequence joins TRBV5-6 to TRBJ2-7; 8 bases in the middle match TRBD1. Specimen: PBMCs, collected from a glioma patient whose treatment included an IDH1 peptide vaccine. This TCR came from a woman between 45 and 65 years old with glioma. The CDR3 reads CASRSGTGRDEQYF. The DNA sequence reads TGTGCCAGCAGGTCCGGGACAGGTCGCGACGAGCAGTACTTC.